Listed below are T cell receptor beta chains from one sample, sequenced in a study of low-dose radiotherapy and immunotherapy resistance in tumors. MiXCR, run by TCRdb on the reads, gives a single entry per CDR3 protein. The sample includes about 97,000 distinct CDR3 sequences, roughly 20% of them seen just once. The specimen was PBMCs, collected after low-dose radiotherapy plus immunotherapy. These receptors were obtained from a male donor with prostate cancer. Each CDR3 is given with its conserved first and last residue. The order of the fields is V gene, J gene, clone size, D gene, CDR3 protein, CDR3 DNA. The D gene is left open where the match is weak. A clone size is listed for some rows: how often the clone was seen (once, few, many), or a class if it is expanded.

TRBV20-1	TRBJ2-5	many	TRBD2	CSAIYQTSGGAMQETQYF	TGCAGTGCTATCTACCAGACTAGCGGGGGAGCAATGCAAGAGACCCAGTACTTC
TRBV7-2	TRBJ1-2	many	.	CASSLEGVARGVYGYTF	TGTGCCAGCAGCTTAGAGGGGGTAGCGAGGGGGGTCTATGGCTACACCTTC
TRBV9	TRBJ2-7	few	TRBD2	CASSPGTSGARTYEQYF	TGTGCCAGCAGCCCTGGGACTAGCGGGGCCAGGACCTACGAGCAGTACTTC
TRBV29-1	TRBJ1-5	many	.	CSVGWGSNQPQHF	TGCAGCGTTGGCTGGGGTAGCAATCAGCCCCAGCATTTT
TRBV4-1	TRBJ1-1	.	TRBD1	CASSHEDRENTEAFF	TGCGCCAGCAGCCATGAGGACAGGGAAAACACTGAAGCTTTCTTT
TRBV19	TRBJ2-3	many	.	CASSIAKADTQYF	TGTGCCAGTAGTATCGCCAAGGCAGATACGCAGTATTTT
TRBV12-3/TRBV12-4	TRBJ2-7	many	.	CASSFSEGDYEQYF	TGTGCCAGCAGTTTTTCGGAGGGGGACTACGAGCAGTACTTC
TRBV19	TRBJ2-2	.	TRBD1	CASRQGQNTGELFF	TGTGCCAGCCGACAGGGCCAAAACACCGGGGAGCTGTTTTTT
TRBV5-1	TRBJ1-6	many	.	CASSLRPRDLVNSPLHF	TGCGCCAGCAGCTTGAGGCCCAGGGACTTGGTAAATTCACCCCTCCACTTT
TRBV7-8	TRBJ2-3	many	TRBD2	CASSLTGLAGADTQYF	TGTGCCAGCAGCTTAACCGGACTAGCGGGGGCAGATACGCAGTATTTT
TRBV12-3/TRBV12-4	TRBJ2-7	.	TRBD2	CASRETSGGYEQYF	TGTGCCAGCAGGGAGACTAGCGGGGGTTACGAGCAGTACTTC
TRBV6-5	TRBJ2-1	many	TRBD2	CATKLAGYNEQFF	TGTGCCACCAAACTAGCGGGGTACAATGAGCAGTTCTTC
TRBV11-2	TRBJ2-1	few	TRBD2	CASSFSGGSHNEQFF	TGTGCCAGCAGCTTCAGCGGGGGGAGTCACAATGAGCAGTTCTTC
TRBV5-1	TRBJ2-2	.	.	CASSVNWGPDPGSCFF	.
TRBV4-1	TRBJ2-3	many	.	CASSQDARRVTDTQYF	TGCGCCAGCAGCCAAGATGCACGGCGAGTCACAGATACGCAGTATTTT
TRBV5-5	TRBJ2-1	many	TRBD1	CASSLGTGGSEQFF	TGTGCCAGCAGCTTGGGGACAGGGGGCAGTGAGCAGTTCTTC
TRBV27	TRBJ2-7	.	.	CASSLSDTSYEQYF	TGTGCCAGCAGTTTATCTGACACCTCCTACGAGCAGTACTTC
TRBV18	TRBJ1-1	many	.	CASSPLGLNTEAFF	TGTGCCAGCTCACCACTAGGGCTGAACACTGAAGCTTTCTTT
TRBV5-8	TRBJ2-5	many	TRBD2	CASSTTSGGVAETQYF	TGTGCCAGCAGCACCACTAGCGGGGGGGTTGCAGAGACCCAGTACTTC
TRBV15	TRBJ1-5	many	.	CATSVINQPQHF	TGTGCCACCAGCGTGATAAATCAGCCCCAGCATTTT
TRBV7-2	TRBJ2-3	many	TRBD2	CASSLRAGGATDTQYF	TGTGCCAGCAGCTTACGGGCGGGGGGCGCAACAGATACGCAGTATTTT
TRBV24-1	TRBJ2-1	.	TRBD2	CATSDPLPGLAGGSYNEQFF	TGTGCCACCAGTGACCCACTCCCGGGACTAGCGGGAGGGTCCTACAATGAGCAGTTCTTC
TRBV29-1	TRBJ2-3	.	TRBD2	CSVETGGSFLDTQYF	TGCAGCGTTGAAACCGGCGGGAGCTTTTTGGATACGCAGTATTTT
TRBV12-3/TRBV12-4	TRBJ2-1	many	.	CASSWGAVYNEQFF	TGTGCCAGCAGTTGGGGGGCGGTCTACAATGAGCAGTTCTTC
TRBV27	TRBJ1-6	.	.	CASSFIALRVSSYNSPLHF	TGTGCCAGCAGTTTTATCGCCCTCAGAGTGAGCTCCTATAATTCACCCCTCCACTTT
TRBV20-1	TRBJ2-3	.	TRBD2	CSARRGLAGGADTQYF	TGCAGTGCCCGGAGGGGACTAGCGGGGGGGGCAGATACGCAGTATTTT
TRBV6-6	TRBJ1-1	many	.	CASSYPLPGKSDTEAFF	TGTGCCAGCAGTTACCCACTGCCAGGCAAATCGGACACTGAAGCTTTCTTT
TRBV9	TRBJ2-2	few	.	CASSAQDRELFF	TGTGCCAGCAGCGCCCAGGACCGGGAGCTGTTTTTT
TRBV19	TRBJ2-1	few	.	CASSIQGPFYNEQFF	TGTGCCAGTAGTATCCAGGGACCCTTCTACAATGAGCAGTTCTTC
TRBV5-1	TRBJ1-1	.	TRBD1	CASSTRQGIAEAFF	TGCGCCAGCAGCACCAGACAGGGGATTGCTGAAGCTTTCTTT
TRBV14	TRBJ2-3	many	.	CASSQDRSRTDTQYF	TGTGCCAGCAGCCAAGATAGGTCACGGACAGATACGCAGTATTTT
TRBV5-1	TRBJ1-3	few	TRBD1	CASSLGQGLGNTIYF	TGCGCCAGCAGCCTAGGACAGGGCCTCGGAAACACCATATATTTT
TRBV7-6	TRBJ1-2	many	TRBD1	CASSFGQGPYGYTF	TGTGCCAGCAGCTTCGGACAGGGCCCCTATGGCTACACCTTC
TRBV7-9	TRBJ2-1	many	.	CASSLPPLQGLKFF	TGTGCCAGCAGCTTACCCCCCCTACAGGGTTTGAAGTTCTTC
TRBV5-1	TRBJ2-7	many	.	CASSYSTSGTGPGEQYF	TGCGCCAGCAGCTATTCCACTTCCGGGACTGGTCCGGGGGAGCAGTACTTC
TRBV3-1	TRBJ1-4	many	.	CASSQGPVEKLFF	TGTGCCAGCAGCCAAGGTCCGGTTGAAAAACTGTTTTTT
TRBV4-1	TRBJ1-3	once	.	CASSQVLSVGASGNTIYF	TGCGCCAGCAGCCAAGTTCTTTCGGTCGGCGCCTCTGGAAACACCATATATTTT
TRBV20-1	TRBJ1-2	many	TRBD1	CSASQGDNYGYTF	TGCAGTGCTTCTCAGGGGGATAACTATGGCTACACCTTC
TRBV4-1	TRBJ2-5	many	.	CASSLAPQETQYF	TGCGCCAGCAGCTTGGCCCCTCAAGAGACCCAGTACTTC
TRBV15	TRBJ2-7	.	.	CATSREPGPYEQYF	TGTGCCACCAGCAGAGAACCCGGACCCTACGAGCAGTACTTC
TRBV29-1	TRBJ2-4	many	.	CSVALGGGKNIQYF	TGCAGCGTCGCGCTGGGGGGCGGCAAAAACATTCAGTACTTC
TRBV7-2	TRBJ2-7	.	TRBD2	CASSPQGTGGTYEQYF	TGTGCCAGCAGCCCTCAAGGCACGGGGGGGACCTACGAGCAGTACTTC
TRBV11-2	TRBJ2-7	many	.	CASSRGRGGYVEQYF	TGTGCCAGCAGCCGCGGACGCGGGGGCTATGTCGAGCAGTACTTC
TRBV5-1	TRBJ2-1	many	TRBD2	CASSSWTSGAKGNEQFF	TGCGCCAGCAGCTCGTGGACTAGCGGGGCTAAGGGGAATGAGCAGTTCTTC
TRBV19	TRBJ2-7	.	.	CASRGGVTGTSYEQYF	TGTGCCAGTAGAGGGGGGGTGACCGGGACCTCCTACGAGCAGTACTTC
TRBV10-3	TRBJ1-5	many	.	CAISESRAANQPQHF	TGTGCCATCAGTGAGTCCAGGGCGGCCAATCAGCCCCAGCATTTT
TRBV4-2	TRBJ2-7	many	.	CASSQDLSYEQYF	TGTGCCAGCAGCCAAGATCTCAGCTACGAGCAGTACTTC
TRBV6-5	TRBJ2-3	many	.	CASSLRGSTDTQYF	TGTGCCAGCAGTTTGCGGGGAAGCACAGATACGCAGTATTTT
TRBV25-1	TRBJ1-4	many	.	CASSEVGLTNEKLFF	TGTGCCAGCAGTGAAGTGGGCTTAACTAATGAAAAACTGTTTTTT
TRBV3-1	TRBJ2-7	many	TRBD2	CASSAGTSSPYEQYF	TGTGCCAGCAGCGCCGGGACTAGCAGCCCCTACGAGCAGTACTTC
TRBV6-5	TRBJ1-4	many	.	CASSYAGRLNEKLFF	TGTGCCAGCAGTTATGCGGGACGGCTTAATGAAAAACTGTTTTTT
TRBV12-3/TRBV12-4	TRBJ1-2	once	.	CASSQATGLKF	TGTGCCAGCAGTCAAGCGACAGGCCTGAAGTTC
TRBV18	TRBJ2-7	many	.	CASSPLGLRYEQYF	TGTGCCAGCTCACCACTAGGCCTACGGTACGAGCAGTACTTC
TRBV5-1	TRBJ2-4	many	TRBD2	CASSREGLAGNIQYF	TGCGCCAGCTCCAGGGAGGGGTTGGCTGGAAACATTCAGTACTTC
TRBV28	TRBJ1-6	many	TRBD1	CASSLPATGQDYNSPLHF	TGTGCCAGCAGTTTACCGGCGACAGGGCAAGACTATAATTCACCCCTCCACTTT